This TCR beta chain was identified in a study of shared clonotypes between healthy human individuals. Study results and limitations: The rarefaction results pointed to incomplete sorted-subset sequencing despite large depth.

Researchers ran the assay at a deep level. Original methodology: ImmunoSEQ output held junction-only sequences without quality scores, so filtering differed. Clones were sequenced by immunoSEQ multiplex PCR, and TCRdb holds only the in-frame ones, with some missing. V and J calls plus clone size are reproduced from that table; the DNA served to infer D and trimming. The profile shows roughly 2,300,000 clones, 92% of them singletons. As regards this clone: The antigen remains undetermined. The junction departs from the called germline gene at one end, perhaps through a read error.

Researchers partitioned CD4+ cells into CD45RA+ naive and CD45RA-negative memory subsets. The CDR3 is made up of 15 amino acids. Germline V gene data show CDR1 as MNHEY and CDR2 as SMNVEV (reference sequence). The clonotype was recovered from a man between 18 and 35 years old in good health. Some clones in this sample may be carry-over from other donors' samples. The specimen sequenced was naive CD4+ T cells from PBMCs. This sample's subset: CD45RA+ positively selected. The chain links TRBV27 to TRBJ1-5; TRBD1 matches 12 bases. The chain's CDR3 is CEGGDRGRINQPQHF. The CDR3 region has the DNA TGCGAGGGCGGGGACAGGGGGCGTATCAATCAGCCCCAGCATTTT.